This T cell receptor beta chain was sequenced during a study of blood T cells in healthy people across ages. The study drew donors from healthy Caucasian individuals in Russia aged roughly 6 to 95. Sample-barcoded 5' priming and a J-beta primer mix drove a second PCR of roughly 6 to 12 cycles. MiXCR was run by TCRdb on the 5' RACE reads, yielding one entry per CDR3 protein. Of roughly 680,000 distinct CDR3 sequences in the sample, 52% were seen once. Points on this clonotype: Its antigen remains unidentified.

Looked up from germline, CDR1 is MNHEY and CDR2 is SVGEGT. Trimming shortened V by 4 bases and J by 1 base, and 23 bases separated the two germline ends. This CDR3 spans 18 amino acids. Findings and limits, study-wide: With donor CMV status unknown, expanded clonotype changes were possibly confounded. Strongly correlated with naive T cell percentage was TCR beta diversity. Estimated diversity across one million T cells was deemed an underestimate.

The receptor's source is a woman over 75 in good health. The chain is built from TRBV6-2 or TRBV6-3 and TRBJ2-7; D remains unclear. Sequenced: blood. The DNA of the CDR3 is TGTGCCAGCAGTTTCTTGGCTTCGTCCGACTGGCGTTCCTACGAGCAGTACTTC. This gives the protein CASSFLASSDWRSYEQYF.